This T cell receptor (beta chain) was recorded in a study of CD8+CD57+ T cells in acquired aplastic anemia. Study-wide background: When averaged, DNA from sorted CD4+ and CD8+ cells came to 3.2 ug. For CD4+ cells, healthy donors had an average of roughly 11 million reads.

Broader study findings: Around 30 sequences, all CD8+ CDR3, were shared between patients and controls.

Genomic DNA, serving as template, underwent TCR beta VDJ and CDR3 profiling. Each CDR3 protein is one row after TCRdb ran MiXCR on the reads. The data contain about 200,000 distinct CDR3 sequences, 34% of them seen just once; the ten biggest clones take up 1.1%. This clonotype has only a few counts. Its matching antigen is unknown. This CDR3 is built from 15 residues. CDR1 LNHDA and CDR2 SQIVND come from the germline V gene (reference sequence). The junction had 7 bases not matched to a gene; V was cut back by 8 bases and J by 2 bases. This chain uses TRBV19 with TRBJ2-1; 9 nucleotides agree with TRBD2. The specimen sequenced was sorted CD4+, CD8+, or CD8+CD57+ T cells (not recorded which) from PBMCs. This receptor was taken from a human donor in good health, serving as a control. DNA for the CDR3: TGTGCCAGTCGCGAGACTAGCGGACCCTACAATGAGCAGTTCTTC. Translated: CASRETSGPYNEQFF.